These T cell receptor beta chains were read from a single sample in a study of T cell responses to AZD1222 COVID-19 vaccine. Sequenced by immunoSEQ multiplex PCR; TCRdb stores in-frame clones only, minus some. The sample lists 72,000 or so clones; around nine tenths were seen once. This specimen was peripheral blood, taken on day 0 of AZD1222 vaccination. The receptor set was obtained from an adult in good health. Both conserved end residues are part of each CDR3. The D gene is left open where the match is weak. Size tells how often a clone was seen (once, few, many) or the class of an expanded clone, and some rows leave it out.

J: TRBJ1-1
V: TRBV7-3
D: -
size: -
DNA: TGTGCCAGCAGCTTAGATATCTTTGGGGGAGCTTTCTTT
CDR3: CASSLDIFGGAFF

J: TRBJ1-3
V: TRBV5-1
D: -
size: -
DNA: TGCGCCAGCAGCCTCGCAGGGGTCCAGAACACCATATATTTT
CDR3: CASSLAGVQNTIYF

J: TRBJ1-2
V: TRBV10-3
D: -
size: -
DNA: TGTGCCATTAGAGGGTCAGGGAAAGATGGCTACACCTTC
CDR3: CAIRGSGKDGYTF

J: TRBJ2-1
V: TRBV24-1
D: TRBD2
size: -
DNA: TGTGCCACCATATCTAGCGGAGACGATAATGAGCAGTTCTTC
CDR3: CATISSGDDNEQFF

J: TRBJ2-7
V: TRBV7-9
D: -
size: once
DNA: TGTGCCAGCAGCTTAGCCACTCCGGGGGAGCAGTACTTC
CDR3: CASSLATPGEQYF

J: TRBJ1-2
V: TRBV29-1
D: -
size: -
DNA: TGCAGCGTTGATGTGGGTACCTATGGCTACACCTTC
CDR3: CSVDVGTYGYTF

J: TRBJ1-1
V: TRBV29-1
D: -
size: once
DNA: TGCAGCGTTGCCCCGGTGGTAAGGAACACTGAAGCTTTCTTT
CDR3: CSVAPVVRNTEAFF

J: TRBJ1-6
V: TRBV25-1
D: -
size: once
DNA: TGTGCCAGCAGTGAATTGGCCGGGGAGGTGTCGGGTTCACCCCTCCACTTT
CDR3: CASSELAGEVSGSPLHF

J: TRBJ1-5
V: TRBV18
D: -
size: once
DNA: TGTGCCAGCTCCGAAGGGGAGGGTCAGCCCCAGCATTTT
CDR3: CASSEGEGQPQHF

J: TRBJ1-5
V: TRBV6-5
D: -
size: once
DNA: TGTGCCAGCAGCCCCGACAGAAGCAATCAGCCCCAGCATTTT
CDR3: CASSPDRSNQPQHF

J: TRBJ1-5
V: TRBV20-1
D: -
size: -
DNA: TGCAGTGCTAGAGGTGGAGGGCCCCAGCATTTT
CDR3: CSARGGGPQHF

J: TRBJ2-3
V: TRBV2
D: -
size: -
DNA: TGTGCCAGCACTCTAGTCAGAAGCACAGATACGCAGTATTTT
CDR3: CASTLVRSTDTQYF

J: TRBJ2-7
V: TRBV6-6
D: -
size: -
DNA: TGTGCCATTGGACGGGACTCCTACGAGCAGTACTTC
CDR3: CAIGRDSYEQYF

J: TRBJ2-7
V: TRBV5-1
D: -
size: few
DNA: TGCGCCAGCAGCTTGGTGGCAGGGGGGAACTACGAGCAGTACTTC
CDR3: CASSLVAGGNYEQYF

J: TRBJ1-1
V: TRBV10-3
D: -
size: -
DNA: TGTGCCATCAGTGAGCTTGGGGGCACTGAAGCTTTCTTT
CDR3: CAISELGGTEAFF

J: TRBJ1-1
V: TRBV12-3/TRBV12-4
D: -
size: -
DNA: TGTGCCAGCGAAATTGCGGGGCGCACTGAAGCTTTCTTT
CDR3: CASEIAGRTEAFF

J: TRBJ1-6
V: TRBV6-5
D: TRBD1
size: -
DNA: TGTGCCAGCAGTTCCGGGACAGGCGGAAATTCACCCCTCCACTTT
CDR3: CASSSGTGGNSPLHF

J: TRBJ2-2
V: TRBV4-1
D: -
size: -
DNA: TGCGCCAGCAGCCAAGCGTACAGCGTTAACACCGGGGAGCTGTTTTTT
CDR3: CASSQAYSVNTGELFF

J: TRBJ2-7
V: TRBV18
D: -
size: few
DNA: TGTGCCAGCTCACCAGGGGGCCAGTACTTC
CDR3: CASSPGGQYF

J: TRBJ1-6
V: TRBV4-1
D: -
size: -
DNA: TGCGCCAGCAGCCAAGATAAAGAAGGGACGAGGGGACATAATTCACCCCTCCACTTT
CDR3: CASSQDKEGTRGHNSPLHF

J: TRBJ1-2
V: TRBV19
D: -
size: -
DNA: TGTGCCAGTACCCCCCGGTCTAACTATGGCTACACCTTC
CDR3: CASTPRSNYGYTF

J: TRBJ1-5
V: TRBV6-6
D: -
size: -
DNA: TGTGCCAGCAGTTTGGCCCGGGACCAATATCAGCCCCAGCATTTT
CDR3: CASSLARDQYQPQHF

J: TRBJ1-5
V: TRBV4-1
D: TRBD1
size: -
DNA: TGCGCCAGCAGCCCTGACCAGGGGACAGGTCAGCCCCAGCATTTT
CDR3: CASSPDQGTGQPQHF

J: TRBJ2-7
V: TRBV6-8
D: -
size: -
DNA: TGTGCCAGCACAGGCCTCGGGGAGCAGTACTTC
CDR3: CASTGLGEQYF

J: TRBJ1-5
V: TRBV4-2
D: -
size: -
DNA: TGTGCCAGCAGCCAGAGCGGGAGCAATCAGCCCCAGCATTTT
CDR3: CASSQSGSNQPQHF

J: TRBJ1-1
V: TRBV7-2
D: TRBD1
size: -
DNA: TGTGCCAGCAGCTTACCGACAGGGGGGACTGAAGCTTTCTTT
CDR3: CASSLPTGGTEAFF

J: TRBJ1-2
V: TRBV15
D: -
size: -
DNA: TGTGCCACCAGCAGAGAAAGGCCCGCGGGAGGTATGGAATATGGCTACACCTTC
CDR3: CATSRERPAGGMEYGYTF

J: TRBJ1-5
V: TRBV7-2
D: -
size: -
DNA: TGTGCCAGCAGCTTAGCGCTCGGGGATCAGCCCCAGCATTTT
CDR3: CASSLALGDQPQHF

J: TRBJ1-6
V: TRBV6-4
D: -
size: -
DNA: TGTGCCAGCAGTGCCGAGGGGGACTCACCCCTCCACTTT
CDR3: CASSAEGDSPLHF

J: TRBJ1-4
V: TRBV18
D: -
size: -
DNA: TGTGCCAGCTCACCAAGGACGGCTACGAATGAAAAACTGTTTTTT
CDR3: CASSPRTATNEKLFF

J: TRBJ1-4
V: TRBV3-1/TRBV3-2
D: -
size: -
DNA: TGTGCCAGCAGCCATCTCAGGGATTCTAATGAAAAACTGTTTTTT
CDR3: CASSHLRDSNEKLFF

J: TRBJ1-1
V: TRBV5-6
D: -
size: -
DNA: TGTGCCAGCAGCCCCGAGACAGGCCTGAACACTGAAGCTTTCTTT
CDR3: CASSPETGLNTEAFF

J: TRBJ2-7
V: TRBV6-5
D: -
size: -
DNA: TGTGCCAGCAGCCTCGCCCCAGTTAGCTCCTACGAGCAGTACTTC
CDR3: CASSLAPVSSYEQYF

J: TRBJ2-1
V: TRBV19
D: -
size: once
DNA: TGTGCCAGTAGTAGCGGACAGAAATCCTACAATGAGCAGTTCTTC
CDR3: CASSSGQKSYNEQFF

J: TRBJ1-2
V: TRBV6-1
D: -
size: -
DNA: TGTGCCAGCAGTGACGGGAAGTCGCTTGGCTACACCTTC
CDR3: CASSDGKSLGYTF

J: TRBJ1-1
V: TRBV19
D: -
size: -
DNA: TGTGCCAGTGGATCGGAGTGGGGTGAAGCTTTCTTT
CDR3: CASGSEWGEAFF

J: TRBJ1-6
V: TRBV11-3
D: -
size: -
DNA: TGTGCCAGCAGCTTTGAGGGGGACCGAAACAATTCACCCCTCCACTTT
CDR3: CASSFEGDRNNSPLHF

J: TRBJ2-7
V: TRBV19
D: TRBD1
size: -
DNA: TGTGCCAGTAGTATCAGGGGGACAGGGGGGCGCCTCAACGAGCAGTACTTC
CDR3: CASSIRGTGGRLNEQYF

J: TRBJ2-3
V: TRBV28
D: -
size: -
DNA: TGTGCCAGCAGTTTTACAGATACGCAGTATTTT
CDR3: CASSFTDTQYF

J: TRBJ2-5
V: TRBV19
D: -
size: -
DNA: TGTGCCAGTAGTATCACCGGGAATAGCCAAGAGACCCAGTACTTC
CDR3: CASSITGNSQETQYF

J: TRBJ2-2
V: TRBV7-3
D: TRBD2
size: -
DNA: TGTGCCAGCAGCGCAGCGGGGACGAACACCGGGGAGCTGTTTTTT
CDR3: CASSAAGTNTGELFF

J: TRBJ2-2
V: TRBV3-1/TRBV3-2
D: -
size: -
DNA: TGTGCCAGCAGCTTCCCAGGGGAGAGCGGGGAGCTGTTTTTT
CDR3: CASSFPGESGELFF

J: TRBJ1-4
V: TRBV2
D: -
size: once
DNA: TGTGCCAGCAGGCCCAGGGGTACAGCCCCGAGGGAAAAACTGTTTTTT
CDR3: CASRPRGTAPREKLFF

J: TRBJ2-7
V: TRBV6-5
D: TRBD1
size: -
DNA: TGTGCCACCTCAATGGGGACAGGGGACTACGAGCAGTACTTC
CDR3: CATSMGTGDYEQYF

J: TRBJ2-5
V: TRBV11-2
D: -
size: -
DNA: TGTGCCAGCAGCCCTAACCGGGAGACCCAGTACTTC
CDR3: CASSPNRETQYF

J: TRBJ2-3
V: TRBV29-1
D: -
size: -
DNA: TGCAGCGTTGTGCGGGAAAGCACAGATACGCAGTATTTT
CDR3: CSVVRESTDTQYF

J: TRBJ1-5
V: TRBV10-1
D: TRBD1
size: -
DNA: TGCGCCAGCCCACCGGGACAGGTGGATCAGCCCCAGCATTTT
CDR3: CASPPGQVDQPQHF